The present TCR beta chain was sequenced within a study of shared clonotypes between healthy human individuals. Whole-study findings and limits: Clonotype sharing levels among donors were expected to vary with sequencing depth.

In regard to this clone: Its specificity is unknown.

Germline V gives CDR1 LNHDA, CDR2 SQIVND (reference sequence). V dropped 1 base and J dropped 10 bases, with 16 bases sitting between them. This CDR3 contains 15 residues. Splitting of CD4+ cells produced CD45RA+ naive and CD45RA-negative memory subsets. TCRdb's copy holds only in-frame clones and misses some; the assay was immunoSEQ multiplex PCR. The table includes roughly 1 million clones, about 80% detected once. This clonotype originated in a man between 18 and 35 years old in good health. The chain has TRBV19 and TRBJ1-4; TRBD1 is a possible D gene (5 bases). Material for sequencing was memory CD4+ T cells sorted from blood. Subset of the sample: CD45RA-negative fraction. DNA of the CDR3: TGTGCCAGTAGTATAGCGGGCGGGGCCGGGGGAAAACTGTTTTTT. This translates into CASSIAGGAGGKLFF.